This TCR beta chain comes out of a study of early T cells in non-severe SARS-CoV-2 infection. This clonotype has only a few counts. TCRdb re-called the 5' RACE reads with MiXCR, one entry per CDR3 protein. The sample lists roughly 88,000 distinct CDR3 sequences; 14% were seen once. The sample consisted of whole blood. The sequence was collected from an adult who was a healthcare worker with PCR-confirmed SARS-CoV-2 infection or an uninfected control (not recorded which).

CDR3 nucleotides: TGCAGTGCCCCAGGGAGCTATGGCTACACCTTC. The encoded protein is CSAPGSYGYTF. The chain joins TRBV20-1 to TRBJ1-2; possibly TRBD1 for D (5 bases). Germline-derived CDR1 and CDR2 are DFQATT and SNEGSKA (reference sequence). The CDR3 extends over 11 amino acids. V dropped 6 bases and J dropped 4 bases, with 9 bases sitting between them.